One sample yielded the 12 T cell receptor beta chains listed below, sequenced in a study of T cell clonality in common variable immunodeficiency. Study-wide points: Fewer deletions and N-nucleotide insertions were reportedly seen in common variable immunodeficiency TCR beta sequences.

Their target antigens are unknown. Method: immunoSEQ multiplex PCR; TCRdb's copy keeps in-frame clones and lacks some. This sample includes about 28,000 clones with no singletons; its ten biggest clones take up around 3.1%. The sample comprised peripheral blood mononuclear cells. Receptors originate from a human donor with common variable immunodeficiency.

This clone has a handful of counts. The sequence runs out 3 residues before the end of the CDR3; the remainder is reconstructed from the germline J gene. The V and J genes are TRBV2 and TRBJ1-1; D is uncertain. The CDR3 has 12 amino acids. The V gene lost 8 bases and the J gene lost 3 bases, with 10 bases spanning the gap. CDR1 and CDR2 from the germline V gene are SNHLY and FYNNEI. The CDR3 loop is CASGLTYTEAFF. The DNA read from the CDR3 is TGTGCCAGCGGGCTAACCTACACTGAA.

Points on this clone: The observed sequence ends 3 residues before the CDR3 terminus, with the missing tail filled in from the germline J gene. This rearrangement joins TRBV6-4 to TRBJ2-1; D unclear. The CDR3 runs to 11 residues. Trimming cost V 6 bases and J 7 bases, with 7 bases left between them. The germline CDR1 and CDR2 sequences are MRHNA and SNTAGT. The CDR3: CASRAGNEQFF. The part of the CDR3 DNA that was read is TGTGCCAGCAGGGCCGGGAATGAG.

Only a few counts were recorded for this clone. The read finishes 3 residues shy of the CDR3 end, and the germline J gene is used to complete it. The chain carries TRBV5-1 and TRBJ2-7; a possible D gene is TRBD1 (6 bases). The CDR3 spans 13 residues. Trimming removed 0 bases from V and 6 bases from J, with 10 bases in between. Germline loops: CDR1 SGHRS, CDR2 YFSETQ. The part of the CDR3 DNA that was read is TGCGCCAGCAGCTTGGAGGCAGGGGTCGAG. Translation gives CASSLEAGVE. The CDR3 reads in full as CASSLEAGVEQYF.

A word on this clone: The read halts 3 residues ahead of the CDR3 end, with the missing end drawn from the germline J gene. V usage is TRBV29-1 and J usage is TRBJ2-5, with D possibly matching TRBD2 (6 bases). Trimming took off 2 bases at V and 1 base at J, with 8 bases between the two ends. CDR3 length equals 13 residues. Germline-derived CDR1 and CDR2 are SQVTM and ANQGSEA. This chain's CDR3 is CSVELGGQETQYF. The CDR3 bases that were read are TGCAGCGTTGAATTGGGGGGCCAAGAGACC.

Ten or more counts support this clone. A junction end diverges from the germline sequence, so it may reflect a read error. The read comes to an end 3 residues before the CDR3 does, leaving the germline J gene to fill in the end. The rearrangement links TRBV5-1 to TRBJ2-2; TRBD1 is a possible D gene (5 bases). Germline V gives CDR1 SGHRS, CDR2 YFSETQ. The CDR3 has 11 amino acids. The part of the CDR3 DNA that was read is TGCGCCAGCAGCTTAGATGGGGCG. The encoded protein is CASSLDGA. The CDR3 in full is CASSLDGALFF.

This clone has a count of ten or more. With the read ending 3 residues before the CDR3 end, the germline J gene is used to fill in that end. The chain is built from TRBV18 and TRBJ2-3; TRBD2 agrees at 12 bases. The CDR3 is made up of 20 amino acids. Unmatched junction bases numbered 16, after V lost 1 base and J lost 5 bases. Germline V gene sequence: CDR1 KGHSH, CDR2 LQKENI. CDR3 DNA, as far as it was read: TGTGCCAGCTCACCACGATCCGCCCTAGCGGGGGGGCTTCGGGTAGATACG. This sequence encodes CASSPRSALAGGLRVDT. The entire CDR3 reads CASSPRSALAGGLRVDTQYF.

About this clone itself: Coverage ceases 3 residues before the CDR3 finishes, and the germline J gene fills in the end. V and J are TRBV5-1 and TRBJ2-5, with D perhaps matching TRBD2 (7 bases). The ends were cut back, 0 bases at V and 5 bases at J, with 11 bases in the middle. Germline CDR1 reads SGHRS; CDR2 reads YFSETQ. CDR3 length: 14 amino acids. The CDR3: CASSLGGGLETQYF. The sequenced CDR3 bases are TGCGCCAGCAGCTTGGGGGGGGGCTTGGAGACC.

Worth noting for this clone: The CDR3 end falls 3 residues outside the read, so it is completed with the germline J gene. This rearrangement joins TRBV19 to TRBJ2-3, with a weak D call TRBD1 (6 bases). The V gene's germline CDR1 is LNHDA and CDR2 SQIVND (reference sequence). The germline V and J ends were trimmed by 5 bases and 6 bases, with 12 bases remaining between them. The CDR3 is 13 amino acids. The sequenced part of the CDR3 DNA is TGTGCCAGTAGTGCCAGGGGACGCGATACG. Protein sequence: CASSARGRDT. The CDR3 in its entirety is CASSARGRDTQYF.

About this clone: Read sequence stops 3 residues before the CDR3 end, and the germline J gene provides the missing end. This chain joins TRBV7-2 and TRBJ2-5, with 7 bases lining up with TRBD2. CDR1 and CDR2 (germline): SGHTA, FQGNSA. V was clipped by 1 base and J by 7 bases; unmatched bases: 6. The CDR3 is 14 residues long. The DNA read from the CDR3 is TGTGCCAGCAGCTTAGGAGGTAGCGGGCTGACC. Translation: CASSLGGSGLT. The CDR3 reads in full as CASSLGGSGLTQYF.

This clone showed up just a few times. Read sequence stops 3 residues before the CDR3 end, and the germline J gene provides the missing end. The chain couples TRBV19 to TRBJ1-6; D not resolved. This CDR3 region has 15 residues. The germline CDR1 and CDR2 sequences are LNHDA and SQIVND (reference sequence). With 3 bases removed from V and 10 bases from J, the gap between germline ends came to 16 bases. CDR3 DNA, as far as it was read: TGTGCCAGTAGTATGGGTGAAGGGTCCGGATCACCC. It is translated as CASSMGEGSGSP. Given in full, the CDR3 is CASSMGEGSGSPLHF.

A word on this clone: The missing CDR3 end, 3 residues past where the read stops, is filled in from the germline J gene. The V gene is TRBV7-8, the J gene TRBJ2-7, with D maybe TRBD1 (5 bases). The CDR3 has 13 amino acids. Trimming cost V 5 bases and J 4 bases, with 12 bases left between them. Germline lookup yields CDR1 SGHVS and CDR2 FQNEAQ. The sequenced part of the CDR3 DNA is TGTGCCAGCAGCCCCCCGGCAGGGTACGAG. Amino acids: CASSPPAGYE. The whole CDR3 sequence is CASSPPAGYEQYF.

This clone has more than one count but fewer than ten. The CDR3 end is not reached by the read, which stops 3 residues before it; the germline J gene fills it in. The V call is TRBV18, the J call TRBJ1-5; possibly TRBD1 for D (6 bases). The CDR3 has 17 residues. Per the germline V gene, CDR1 is KGHSH and CDR2 is LQKENI. V was trimmed by 2 bases and J by 0 bases, leaving 14 bases between them. The sequenced part of the CDR3 DNA is TGTGCCAGCTCACCATTCTTAACAGGGAATAGCAATCAGCCC. It yields the protein CASSPFLTGNSNQP. The complete CDR3 sequence is CASSPFLTGNSNQPQHF.